A selection of T cell receptor beta chains follows, all from one sample in a study of T cells in Graves' hyperthyroidism and ophthalmopathy. One entry per CDR3 protein results from TCRdb running MiXCR on the multiplex PCR reads. The sample yields about 380,000 distinct CDR3 sequences, under 20% seen once. Sequenced: blood. The receptors were gathered from a young man with Graves' ophthalmopathy. CDR3s include the opening cysteine and the closing phenylalanine or tryptophan. The order of the fields is CDR3 DNA, CDR3 protein, J gene, D gene, V gene, clone size. The D gene is left open where the match is weak. Size is stated for part of the rows, as once, few or many counts, or as a class when the clone is expanded.

DNA: TGCGCCAGCAGCGTGACATACATGAACACTGAAGCTTTCTTT
CDR3: CASSVTYMNTEAFF
J: TRBJ1-1
D: NA
V: TRBV5-1
size: many

DNA: TGTGCCAGCAGCGTAGGCGCTAGCGGGCCTCAAGAGACCCAGTACTTC
CDR3: CASSVGASGPQETQYF
J: TRBJ2-5
D: TRBD2
V: TRBV9
size: NA

DNA: TGTGCCAGCACCCAGAGACAGTTCACTGGTGAAGCTTTCTTT
CDR3: CASTQRQFTGEAFF
J: TRBJ1-1
D: NA
V: TRBV12-3/TRBV12-4
size: many

DNA: TGTGCCAGCAGGTTAGCGGGGTGGAATGAGCAGTTCTTC
CDR3: CASRLAGWNEQFF
J: TRBJ2-1
D: TRBD2
V: TRBV12-3/TRBV12-4
size: many

DNA: TGTGCCAGCAGTGAACGGATAGAAGATACGCAGTATTTT
CDR3: CASSERIEDTQYF
J: TRBJ2-3
D: NA
V: TRBV6-1
size: many

DNA: TGTGCCATGCAGGGTGGGAGCAATCAGCCCCAGCATTTT
CDR3: CAMQGGSNQPQHF
J: TRBJ1-5
D: NA
V: TRBV10-3
size: few

DNA: TGTGCCAGCAGCTCGGACAGGGGGAGGCAGTACTTC
CDR3: CASSSDRGRQYF
J: TRBJ2-7
D: TRBD1
V: TRBV7-9
size: many

DNA: TGTGCCAGCAGCCAAGTCCCGGGACTGGGCCCCTACGAGCAGTACTTC
CDR3: CASSQVPGLGPYEQYF
J: TRBJ2-7
D: NA
V: TRBV3-1
size: NA

DNA: TGTGCCAGCAGCCTTCGACACCACCCAGAGCAGTACTTC
CDR3: CASSLRHHPEQYF
J: TRBJ2-7
D: NA
V: TRBV3-1
size: many

DNA: TGTGCCAGCAGCCTAAAGGCCAATTGGGGGGGGGAGCTGTTTTTT
CDR3: CASSLKANWGGELFF
J: TRBJ2-2
D: NA
V: TRBV7-2
size: few

DNA: TGTGCCAGCAGTGAAATGGGTTACATTCAGTACTTC
CDR3: CASSEMGYIQYF
J: TRBJ2-4
D: NA
V: TRBV6-1
size: few

DNA: TGTGCCAGCAGCCAATACGGTAGCAGGGGATATGGAAACACCATATATTTT
CDR3: CASSQYGSRGYGNTIYF
J: TRBJ1-3
D: NA
V: TRBV3-1
size: few

DNA: TGTGCCAGCAGCTCGGGTAGGGTACAGGGTTTTGTTACCTACGAGCAGTACTTC
CDR3: CASSSGRVQGFVTYEQYF
J: TRBJ2-7
D: NA
V: TRBV7-2
size: many

DNA: TGTGCCAGCAGCTTAGGAGGGCGACCCTATGGCTACACCTTC
CDR3: CASSLGGRPYGYTF
J: TRBJ1-2
D: NA
V: TRBV2
size: NA

DNA: TGTGCCAGCACCAACGACGGGGTGTCGACCCAGTACTTC
CDR3: CASTNDGVSTQYF
J: TRBJ2-5
D: NA
V: TRBV2
size: NA

DNA: TGTGCCAGCAGCCCGGACGGATACTACAATGAGCAGTTCTTC
CDR3: CASSPDGYYNEQFF
J: TRBJ2-1
D: NA
V: TRBV3-1
size: many

DNA: TGTGCCAGCAGTGAATGGACACTTCTTAGGGGGAAACTGTTTTTT
CDR3: CASSEWTLLRGKLFF
J: TRBJ1-4
D: NA
V: TRBV6-1
size: few

DNA: TGTGCCACCAGTGGTGGACAGCAGAACACCCAGTACTTC
CDR3: CATSGGQQNTQYF
J: TRBJ2-5
D: NA
V: TRBV24-1
size: NA

DNA: TGTGCCAGTACCCCTCAACTGGGTACCTACGAGCAGTACTTC
CDR3: CASTPQLGTYEQYF
J: TRBJ2-7
D: NA
V: TRBV19
size: few